This record looks at one T cell receptor (beta chain) sequence and its context. The antigen this receptor binds is unknown. One base away there is no much larger clone; base qualities are not given. Library construction relied on RACE. Sequenced on a NextSeq 500. During library preparation, unique molecular identifiers were attached to individual cDNA molecules so that TCRs could be counted in a quantitative, reproducible way. Both TCR alpha and TCR beta chains were sequenced from each blood RNA sample. In the original analysis: Samples had a median of roughly 98,000 TCRs, with a range from about 23,224 to 690,600. V, J and CDR3 annotation of the TCR reads was carried out using the Decombinator software suite. For PS versus PT1 abundance plots, all samples were subsampled to the same number of TCRs (28,000). Expanded TCRs were defined as absent before sensitization and observed at least eight times at the 2-week time point. Clones were called with MiXCR by TCRdb after fastp trimmed the public reads at Q25, and only in-frame beta chains were retained. Entries are consolidated by CDR3 protein sequence, retaining the most common genes and DNA. Clone size and V and J calls follow TCRdb, not the original study. Counted in this sample were some 200,000 distinct CDR3 sequences; more than 25% of them appeared once. Of the sample, 2.9% is held by the ten largest clones.

The data were obtained in a study of human T cells and chemical hapten exposure (dated by TCRdb to the early 2020s). At the level of the whole study: For sensitization, 2% DPC in acetone was applied to a 2 cm by 2 cm area of upper inner arm skin. Patients additionally received weekly therapeutic DPC doses to the scalp throughout the approximately 22-week study period. Patch testing was done on the upper back using Finn chambers containing 0.01% DPC, and results were scored after 6 days according to International Contact Dermatitis Research Group standards. Alopecia areata with under or over 50% scalp involvement, alopecia totalis and alopecia universalis were represented in the patient cohort, which was mostly female. Libraries were pooled for sequencing, and per-sample TCR yields varied mainly because of small differences in library volumes within the pool. Peripheral blood TCR repertoire changes were tracked in vivo in alopecia patients during primary and secondary sensitization to the hapten diphenylcyclopropenone (DPC). Patient blood was sampled pre-sensitization (week 0) and at 2, 6 and about 24 weeks after DPC sensitization. Blood for TCR sequencing was provided by twenty-nine alopecia patients at one to four time points (pre-sensitization, 2, 6 and 24 weeks). Overall study outcomes, separate from this receptor: Compared with pre-sensitization or healthy control sets, expanded TCRs formed significantly more large CDR3 similarity clusters, which is consistent with antigen-driven responses. The number of PT1 expanded TCRs positively correlated with patch test score, significant at thresholds 8, 16 and 32 but not 4. The number of TCRs above 1 in 1000 frequency did not change with DPC sensitization; there was no evidence of global repertoire structure alterations. Repeated subsampling changed both the strength of the expansion versus patch-test correlation and the threshold at which that correlation became significant. All patients had alopecia, a presumed autoimmune disease, so their immune response might differ from that of healthy individuals.

Read against the paper, the sample's time point label means: pre-sensitization, week 0. Sample treatment or condition, as interpreted from the label and publication: therapeutic diphenylcyclopropenone sensitization with weekly scalp DPC. Blood at each patch-test visit was drawn before the patch test was applied. Patients were considered eligible if aged 18 to 70, diagnosed with alopecia and deemed suitable for DPC therapy, and patients were excluded if pregnant. Total RNA was extracted from unfractionated whole blood that had been collected in Tempus Blood RNA tubes. The clonotype originates from a woman aged 25 to 39 with alopecia areata. Some clones in this sample may be carry-over from other donors' samples. Material: whole blood, obtained in connection with sensitization to the hapten diphenylcyclopropenone (DPC).

The CDR3 amino acid sequence is: CASSPDRGRGTEAFF. The DNA sequence follows: TGTGCCAGCAGTCCAGACAGGGGGCGAGGGACTGAAGCTTTCTTT. The sequence links TRBV6-5 to TRBJ1-1, and 10 bases in between align with TRBD1. From a lookup of the germline V gene, CDR1 and CDR2 are MNHEY and SVGAGI. V loses 5 bases at its end and J loses 5 bases; junction bases beyond the gene matches: 8. The CDR3, from cysteine to phenylalanine, totals 15 residues. Only the CDR3 DNA is retained, 45 bases long and in frame from the first base.